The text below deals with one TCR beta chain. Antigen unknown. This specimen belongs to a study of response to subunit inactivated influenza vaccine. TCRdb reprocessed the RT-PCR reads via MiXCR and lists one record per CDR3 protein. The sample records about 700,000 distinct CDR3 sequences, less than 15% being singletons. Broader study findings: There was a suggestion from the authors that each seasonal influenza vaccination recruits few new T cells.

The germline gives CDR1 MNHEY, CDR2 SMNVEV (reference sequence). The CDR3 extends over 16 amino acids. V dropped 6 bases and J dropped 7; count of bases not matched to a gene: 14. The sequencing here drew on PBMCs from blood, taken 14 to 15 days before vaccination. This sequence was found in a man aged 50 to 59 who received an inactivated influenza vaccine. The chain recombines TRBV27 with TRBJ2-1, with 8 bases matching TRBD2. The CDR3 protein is CASRPLTDSGANEQFF. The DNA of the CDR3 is TGTGCCAGCAGGCCTCTCACCGATAGCGGGGCTAATGAGCAGTTCTTC.